This T cell receptor beta chain comes out of a study of TIL therapy for anti-PD-1-resistant metastatic lung cancer (dated by TCRdb to about 2021). General notes on the study: Before any PD-1/PD-L1 blockade was given, tumors were harvested, nivolumab was then administered, and patients who progressed went on to receive lymphodepletion, an infusion of expanded TIL, and IL-2. Enrolled patients had a median age of roughly 50 years (range 38-75) and a median tumor PD-L1 proportion score of around 6%. Most of the cohort had lung adenocarcinoma, including several EGFR-mutant tumors and two ALK-rearranged tumors, and half of the patients were either current or former smokers. Across the cohort, whole-exome sequencing showed a median non-synonymous tumor mutation burden of roughly 1.5 mutations per megabase. T cell receptor beta sequencing of tumor and peripheral blood served to follow clonotypes across the tumor, the expanded TIL product, and serial blood samples.

Results the study describes overall, beyond this receptor: The study protocol defined all tumor marker inferences as exploratory. The baseline peripheral repertoire was partially replaced by infused TIL clonotypes, which then decayed over months, and no apparent association between persistence and response was found. Because the cohort was highly selected, with more treatment-naive, never-smoker and oncogene-addicted patients than is typical, generalizability is limited.

TCR beta CDR3 regions were amplified from genomic DNA by bias-controlled multiplex PCR with the immunoSEQ v3 hsTCRB kit. TCR libraries were sequenced on an Illumina NextSeq 500 to 1.5 million to 2.5 million read pairs for survey level or about 5-6.5 million for deep level. Per the source publication's procedure: Clonality was reported by immunoSEQ Analyzer software, which also assigned V, D and J genes and filtered out non-productive sequences. To compare repertoires between infused TIL and blood, productive Simpson clonality was used along with the Morisita overlap index of productive TRB rearrangements. Absolute clonotype counts in blood were estimated as lymphocyte count times CD3+ fraction times the clone's productive frequency. What TCRdb holds here is the immuneACCESS table cut down to in-frame rearrangements. Part of the clones is not present; checked against another copy, under half of the missing clones reflect an unresolved V gene, and the others are unexplained. V and J calls and clone size are given by that table; D and trimming were obtained from the DNA. Within this sample are about 47,000 clones, with 80% to 90% of them counted one time only. The top ten hold around 5% of the sample.

For this clone: Its antigen is currently not known. Base quality data are lacking; no much larger clone is found one base away.

The CDR3 numbers 16 residues from cysteine through phenylalanine. The read is trimmed to its CDR3 DNA, 48 bases read in frame from base 1. Cut back by 1 base and 1 base, the V and J ends lie 12 bases apart. The sample's time point label, decoded: pre-treatment sample, taken before nivolumab and TIL therapy. A phase I trial run at two centers enrolled adults with stage 4 NSCLC between 2017 and early 2020. Samples came from a single-arm, open-label phase I trial of tumor-infiltrating lymphocyte therapy with nivolumab in advanced non-small cell lung cancer. Blood mononuclear cells were isolated from EDTA tubes by Ficoll gradient and were snap-frozen as pellets, and DNA was extracted with a Qiagen mini-prep kit.

The specimen comprised blood, sampled at baseline. The origin of this receptor is a person aged 25 to 79 with non-small cell lung cancer. The sequence links TRBV5-3 to TRBJ1-3; TRBD1 is possibly the D segment (6 matching bases). TRBV5-3 has ORF status, its function being uncertain. The encoded CDR3 is CARSLYRDPSGNTIYF. The sequence in DNA is TGTGCCAGAAGCTTGTACAGGGACCCATCTGGAAACACCATATATTTT.